This TCR beta chain was obtained from a study of CD8 T cells in ankylosing spondylitis. Broader study findings: Ankylosing spondylitis blood seemed to carry a telltale TCR beta motif made of eight or nine highly homologous variants. Some of the motif variants had earlier been found in reactive arthritis patients' fluid and blood. The clones that were linked to disease were reported to be significantly enriched in matched synovial fluid samples from ankylosing spondylitis patients.

From the 5' RACE reads, TCRdb called clonotypes with MiXCR, one entry per CDR3 protein. The table includes some 300,000 distinct CDR3 sequences, about a fifth detected once. Germline-derived CDR1 and CDR2 are SGHTA and FQGNSA. This CDR3 region has 13 residues. Between the trimmed V and J ends, which lost 5 bases and 6 bases, there was a span of 11 bases. This clonotype has only a few counts. Its specificity is unknown. The sequenced sample consisted of blood, either unsorted or a sorted T cell fraction (not recorded which). The chain has TRBV7-2 and TRBJ2-1; no definite D call. The receptor's source is a female donor with ankylosing spondylitis or in good health (not recorded which). The CDR3 nucleotides are TGTGCCAGCAGCCTCCCGTGGAGCAATGAGCAGTTCTTC. Encoded protein: CASSLPWSNEQFF.